Listed below are T cell receptor beta chains from one sample, sequenced in a study of T-cell memory formation after mild COVID-19. Each CDR3 protein is one row after TCRdb ran MiXCR on the 5' RACE reads. The sample holds roughly 370,000 distinct CDR3 sequences, around a sixth seen once. The sample consisted of PBMCs or a T cell subset sorted from them (not recorded which). These receptors originate from a man aged 18 to 29 who had mild COVID-19 (a few samples of this study predate the infection). Cell type and time point are not known. The CDR3 runs from the conserved cysteine through the conserved F or W. D genes are given only for firm matches. Size is stated as how often the clone was seen (once, few, many) or a class if it is expanded.

v_call: TRBV20-1
d_call: NA
j_call: TRBJ2-3
clone_size: many
cdr3_length: 13
cdr3_nt: TGCAGTGCTGAGGACTACAGGGATATTACGCAGTATTTT
cdr3_aa: CSAEDYRDITQYF

v_call: TRBV7-8
d_call: NA
j_call: TRBJ1-4
clone_size: few
cdr3_length: 17
cdr3_nt: TGTGCCAGCAGCTTCAATAGAATCACAGCAACTAATGAAAAACTGTTTTTT
cdr3_aa: CASSFNRITATNEKLFF

v_call: TRBV5-1
d_call: TRBD2
j_call: TRBJ2-3
clone_size: few
cdr3_length: 17
cdr3_nt: TGCGCCAGCAGCTTTTTGGCGGGGGGGCCAGGCACAGATACGCAGTATTTT
cdr3_aa: CASSFLAGGPGTDTQYF

v_call: TRBV5-1
d_call: TRBD1
j_call: TRBJ2-1
clone_size: few
cdr3_length: 16
cdr3_nt: TGCGCCAGCAGCTGGGGCGACAGGGGGGGTTACAATGAGCAGTTCTTC
cdr3_aa: CASSWGDRGGYNEQFF

v_call: TRBV10-2
d_call: NA
j_call: TRBJ2-5
clone_size: few
cdr3_length: 15
cdr3_nt: TGCGCCACCTGCTCTGGGCAGGGCGTCATAGAGACCCAGTACTTC
cdr3_aa: CATCSGQGVIETQYF

v_call: TRBV2
d_call: NA
j_call: TRBJ2-7
clone_size: many
cdr3_length: 14
cdr3_nt: TGTGCCAGCAGTGAATGGTTTTCTTCCTACGAGCAGTACTTC
cdr3_aa: CASSEWFSSYEQYF

v_call: TRBV6-2/TRBV6-3
d_call: TRBD1
j_call: TRBJ2-7
clone_size: few
cdr3_length: 16
cdr3_nt: TGTGCCAGCAGTTATCTATCCGGGACAGGTACCTACGAGCAGTACTTC
cdr3_aa: CASSYLSGTGTYEQYF

v_call: TRBV4-1
d_call: TRBD1
j_call: TRBJ2-5
clone_size: few
cdr3_length: 16
cdr3_nt: TGCGCCAGCAGCCAAGCTAGCACAGGGGATGTAGAGACCCAGTACTTC
cdr3_aa: CASSQASTGDVETQYF

v_call: TRBV28
d_call: NA
j_call: TRBJ2-3
clone_size: few
cdr3_length: 16
cdr3_nt: TGTGCCAGCAGTTCACCCCGGGGGACGCGCGCAGATACGCAGTATTTT
cdr3_aa: CASSSPRGTRADTQYF

v_call: TRBV7-6
d_call: TRBD2
j_call: TRBJ2-1
clone_size: few
cdr3_length: 15
cdr3_nt: TGTGCCAGCAGCTATGGACTAGCGGCCAGGGATGAGCAGTTCTTC
cdr3_aa: CASSYGLAARDEQFF

v_call: TRBV7-2
d_call: NA
j_call: TRBJ1-3
clone_size: few
cdr3_length: 13
cdr3_nt: TGTGCCAGCAGCTCAGGACCTGGAAACACCATATATTTT
cdr3_aa: CASSSGPGNTIYF